This TCR beta chain was found in a study of CD8 T cells in ankylosing spondylitis. Study-wide results and limits: From matched ankylosing spondylitis synovial fluid, disease-linked clones were reportedly recovered at significantly enriched levels.

TCRdb independently ran MiXCR on the 5' RACE reads; one entry per CDR3 protein. The data contain about 250,000 distinct CDR3 sequences, 7% to 10% of them seen just once; the ten biggest clones take up more than 4%. Concerning this clonotype itself: Antigen specificity is unknown.

The source is a female donor with ankylosing spondylitis or in good health (not recorded which). Source material: blood, either unsorted or a sorted T cell fraction (not recorded which).

CDR3 DNA sequence: TGCAGCGTCTGTATCCAGGTGGGCTCTGAAGCTTTCTTT. This gives the protein CSVCIQVGSEAFF. The gene calls are TRBV29-1 and TRBJ1-1; the D is unclear. The CDR3 has 13 residues. Trimming stripped 6 bases from V and 6 bases from J, with 17 bases between. CDR1 and CDR2 (germline): SQVTM, ANQGSEA.